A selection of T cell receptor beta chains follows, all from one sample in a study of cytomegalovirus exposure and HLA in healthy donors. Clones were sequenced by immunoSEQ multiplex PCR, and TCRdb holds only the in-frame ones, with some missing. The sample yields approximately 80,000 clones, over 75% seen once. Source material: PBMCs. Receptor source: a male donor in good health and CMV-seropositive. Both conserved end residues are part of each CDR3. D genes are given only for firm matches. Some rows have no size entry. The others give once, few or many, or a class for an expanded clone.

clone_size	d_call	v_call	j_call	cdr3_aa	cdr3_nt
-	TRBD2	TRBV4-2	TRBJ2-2	CASSYHGLAGELFF	TGTGCCAGCAGCTATCACGGACTAGCCGGGGAGCTGTTTTTT
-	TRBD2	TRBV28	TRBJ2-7	CASSFLADEQYF	TGTGCCAGCAGTTTCCTAGCGGACGAGCAGTACTTC
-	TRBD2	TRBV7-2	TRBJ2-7	CASSLEGGRYEQYF	TGTGCCAGCAGCTTAGAGGGCGGGAGGTACGAGCAGTACTTC
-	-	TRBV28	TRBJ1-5	CASRSRNQPQHF	TGTGCCAGCAGGTCCCGGAATCAGCCCCAGCATTTT
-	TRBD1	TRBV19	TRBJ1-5	CASSIDGGTAVFNQPQHF	TGTGCCAGTAGTATAGATGGGGGGACAGCCGTTTTTAATCAGCCCCAGCATTTT
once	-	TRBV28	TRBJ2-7	CASSKRDKLRSSYEQYF	TGTGCCAGCAGCAAGCGGGACAAGCTAAGGAGTTCCTACGAGCAGTACTTC
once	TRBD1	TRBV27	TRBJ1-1	CASSFRGQGTEAFF	TGTGCCAGCAGTTTCAGAGGACAGGGCACTGAAGCTTTCTTT
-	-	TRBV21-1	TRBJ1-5	CASSKGYSGGRGQPQHF	TGTGCCAGCAGCAAGGGCTATTCAGGGGGAAGAGGGCAGCCCCAGCATTTT
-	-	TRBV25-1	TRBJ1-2	CASSRSINYGYTF	TGTGCCAGCAGTCGTTCTATTAACTATGGCTACACCTTC
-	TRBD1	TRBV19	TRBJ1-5	CASTLQGARVQPQHF	TGTGCCAGTACCCTACAGGGGGCGAGGGTTCAGCCCCAGCATTTT
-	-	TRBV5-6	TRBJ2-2	CASSLVGGGELFF	TGTGCCAGCAGCTTGGTTGGCGGAGGGGAGCTGTTTTTT
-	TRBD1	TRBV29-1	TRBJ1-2	CSVQSPATGGYGYTF	TGCAGCGTTCAGTCACCCGCGACAGGGGGCTATGGCTACACCTTC
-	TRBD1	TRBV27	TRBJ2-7	CASHKDLAGRGREQYF	TGTGCCAGCCACAAAGACCTTGCGGGCAGGGGGCGCGAGCAGTACTTC
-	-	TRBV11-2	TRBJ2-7	CASSVFRDSYEQYF	TGTGCCAGCAGCGTGTTTCGGGACTCCTACGAGCAGTACTTC
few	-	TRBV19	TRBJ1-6	CATEASTGASPLHF	TGTGCCACCGAGGCGTCGACAGGAGCTTCACCCCTCCACTTT
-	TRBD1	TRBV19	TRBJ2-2	CASRIPGQHTGELFF	TGTGCCAGTAGAATCCCGGGACAGCACACCGGGGAGCTGTTTTTT
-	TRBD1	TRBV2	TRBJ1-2	CASSDGQGAYGYTF	TGTGCCAGCAGTGATGGACAGGGGGCTTACGGCTACACCTTC
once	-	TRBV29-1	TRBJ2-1	CSACWRDFYNEQFF	TGCAGCGCCTGTTGGCGGGACTTCTACAATGAGCAGTTCTTC
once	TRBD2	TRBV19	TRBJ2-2	CASSMQAGGPLGELFF	TGTGCCAGTAGTATGCAAGCGGGAGGGCCACTCGGGGAGCTGTTTTTT
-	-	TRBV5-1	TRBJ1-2	CASSPVDYGYTF	TGCGCCAGCAGCCCGGTAGACTATGGCTACACCTTC